These 32 T cell receptor beta chains were sequenced from one sample in a study of shared clonotypes between healthy human individuals. The method was immunoSEQ multiplex PCR; TCRdb's version includes in-frame clones alone and lacks a portion of them. This sample has around 700,000 clones; roughly 70% occur once, and the top ten carry 1.5% to 2%. The sequenced sample consisted of memory CD4+ T cells sorted from blood. As to subset: CD45RA-negative fraction. These receptor sequences come from a woman under 40 in good health.

J is TRBJ2-1 and V is TRBV10-3, with 11 bases fitting TRBD2. CDR3 size: 14 residues. Unmatched junction bases numbered 2, after V lost 7 bases and J lost 3 bases. The germline V gene encodes CDR1 ENHRY and CDR2 SYGVKD. The CDR3 nucleotides are TGTGCCATCAAGGGACTAGCGGACTACAATGAGCAGTTCTTC. Translated: CAIKGLADYNEQFF.

The chain has TRBV7-6 and TRBJ1-1; 8 nucleotides align to TRBD1. CDR3 size: 14 residues. Losses at the gene ends were 1 base for V and 5 bases for J; bases not matched to a gene: 3. From germline, CDR1 is SGHVS and CDR2 FNYEAQ. This CDR3 reads CASSLGTGMTEAFF. Written as DNA, the CDR3 is TGTGCCAGCAGCTTAGGGACAGGGATGACTGAAGCTTTCTTT.

The J gene is TRBJ2-2, the V gene TRBV18; tentatively, D is TRBD1 or TRBD2 (5 bases each). V lost 5 bases, J lost 2 bases, and 6 bases lay in between. The CDR3 sequence is 13 residues long. CDR1 is KGHSH and CDR2 is LQKENI in the germline V gene. CDR3 sequence (DNA): TGTGCCAGCTCAGGGGGTAACACCGGGGAGCTGTTTTTT. It encodes CASSGGNTGELFF.

The chain has TRBV5-1 and TRBJ2-5; 13 bases line up with TRBD2. The CDR3 has 16 amino acids. The germline V gene has CDR1 SGHRS and CDR2 YFSETQ. V shed 3 bases and J 4 bases; nucleotides not matched to a gene: 6. The CDR3 protein is CASSYGTSGMGETQYF. CDR3 nucleotide sequence: TGCGCCAGCAGCTATGGGACTAGCGGGATGGGAGAGACCCAGTACTTC.

This rearrangement joins TRBV15 to TRBJ2-5; 7 bases agree with TRBD2. Trimming cost V 1 base and J 4 bases; bases outside gene matches: 3. This CDR3 is 14 amino acids long. The germline gives CDR1 LNHNV, CDR2 YYDKDF (reference sequence). This chain's CDR3 is CATSRAGGRETQYF. The DNA of the CDR3 is TGTGCCACCAGCAGAGCCGGGGGGAGAGAGACCCAGTACTTC.

The chain has TRBV5-6 and TRBJ2-6; 9 bases match TRBD2. The CDR3 loop spans 17 amino acids. V shed 3 bases, J shed 1 base, and the junction held 5 bases outside the gene matches. The germline V gene encodes CDR1 SGHDT and CDR2 YYEEEE. Here the CDR3 DNA reads TGTGCCAGCAGCTGGTTAGCGGGAGAATCTGGGGCCAACGTCCTGACTTTC. Its protein product is CASSWLAGESGANVLTF. The full variable domain, with the rest looked up from reference TRBV5-6 and TRBJ2-6, is DAGVTQSPTHLIKTRGQQVTLRCSPKSGHDTVSWYQQALGQGPQFIFQYYEEEERQRGNFPDRFSGHQFPNYSSELNVNALLLGDSALYLCASSWLAGESGANVLTFGAGSRLTVL.

This clone was detected ten times or more. The chain couples TRBV11-3 to TRBJ2-1; TRBD2 aligns across 8 bases. CDR1 SGHNT and CDR2 YENEEA come from the germline V gene. V was pared by 1 base and J by 12 bases, with 8 bases of the junction left unmatched. This CDR3 has 14 residues. CDR3 nucleotides: TGTGCCAGCAGCTTAGGTACGACGGGAGGGTTGCAGTTCTTC. This sequence encodes CASSLGTTGGLQFF. Looking up the rest from reference TRBV11-3 and TRBJ2-1 gives the full variable domain: EAGVVQSPRYKIIEKKQPVAFWCNPISGHNTLYWYLQNLGQGPELLIRYENEEAVDDSQLPKDRFSAERLKGVDSTLKIQPAELGDSAVYLCASSLGTTGGLQFFGPGTRLTVL.

This clone was observed at least ten times. J is TRBJ2-7 and V is TRBV6-5; D ambiguous. This CDR3 spans 15 amino acids. The germline V gene encodes CDR1 MNHEY and CDR2 SVGAGI. Trimming shortened V by 0 bases and J by 3 bases, and 12 bases separated the two germline ends. The CDR3 DNA reads as TGTGCCAGCAGTTACTCCCCCGAGGCTAGCTACGAGCAGTACTTC. This codes for CASSYSPEASYEQYF.

This sequence joins TRBV11-1 and TRBJ1-5; D is uncertain. The length of the CDR3 is 16 residues. Germline CDR1 SGHAT, CDR2 FQDESV (reference sequence). Trimming removed 1 base from V and 4 bases from J, with 14 bases in between. The CDR3 loop is CASSLVNSRENQPQHF. The CDR3 bases are TGTGCCAGCAGCTTAGTGAACAGTCGGGAGAATCAGCCCCAGCATTTT.

The CDR3 protein is CASSLTELNTEAFF. The CDR3 DNA follows: TGTGCCAGCTCGTTGACAGAACTGAACACTGAAGCTTTCTTT. J is TRBJ1-1 and V is TRBV6-1; maybe TRBD1 (5 bases). The CDR3 covers 14 residues. Looked up from germline, CDR1 is MNHNS and CDR2 is SASEGT. Trimming removed 8 bases from V and 0 bases from J, with 13 bases in between.

This clone showed up just a few times. The chain couples TRBV19 to TRBJ1-1, with 8 bases matching TRBD1. CDR3 length: 14 amino acids. Looked up from germline, CDR1 is LNHDA and CDR2 is SQIVND (reference sequence). J was trimmed by 6 bases and V by 6 bases; bases with no gene match: 9. CDR3 DNA sequence: TGTGCCAGTAGGCGACAGGGGCAAGGATCTGAAGCTTTCTTT. Translation: CASRRQGQGSEAFF.

This clone was detected only a few times. Other DNA variants within this sample encode the same CDR3. The V call is TRBV29-1, the J call TRBJ1-4; 7 bases match TRBD1. There are 12 residues in the CDR3. Per the germline V gene, CDR1 is SQVTM and CDR2 is ANQGSEA. Trimming cost V 6 bases and J 6 bases; bases outside gene matches: 4. CDR3 nucleotide sequence: TGCAGCGTCAGGGGGGGGGATGAAAAACTGTTTTTT. Translated: CSVRGGDEKLFF.

The J gene is TRBJ2-7, the V gene TRBV6-5; no clear D gene. CDR3 length: 12 residues. Per germline, CDR1 MNHEY and CDR2 SVGAGI. V gave up 5 bases and J gave up 9 bases, with 14 bases separating them. Here the CDR3 reads CASSPSVGRQYF. Here the CDR3 DNA reads TGTGCCAGCAGTCCCTCAGTAGGAAGGCAGTACTTC.

This clone was recorded a few times. The chain combines TRBV7-8 with TRBJ2-2; D remains unclear. The CDR3 extends over 16 amino acids. Germline values: CDR1 SGHVS, CDR2 FQNEAQ. The V end was cut by 2 bases, the J end by 1 base, with 11 bases between. CDR3 in DNA: TGTGCCAGCAGCTTATTCTCCTACTTGAACACCGGGGAGCTGTTTTTT. This codes for CASSLFSYLNTGELFF.

The V call is TRBV18, the J call TRBJ2-5; tentative D call: TRBD1 (6 bases). V lost 2 bases, J lost 5 bases, and 12 bases lay in between. The germline CDR1 and CDR2 sequences are KGHSH and LQKENI. The CDR3 has 14 amino acids. CDR3 residues: CASSPGGLRETQYF. The CDR3 nucleotides are TGTGCCAGCTCACCAGGGGGCTTGAGGGAGACCCAGTACTTC.

V is TRBV6-1 and J is TRBJ1-4; D is undetermined. The CDR3 extends over 15 amino acids. Germline CDR1 is MNHNS and CDR2 is SASEGT. V dropped 1 base and J dropped 0 bases, with 6 bases sitting between them. The CDR3 reads CASSEGGATNEKLFF. The CDR3 DNA sequence: TGTGCCAGCAGTGAAGGGGGAGCAACTAATGAAAAACTGTTTTTT.

This rearrangement joins TRBV25-1 to TRBJ2-7, with 9 bases fitting TRBD1. This CDR3 contains 16 residues. V gave up 4 bases and J gave up 4 bases; unmatched junction bases: 11. The V gene's germline CDR1 is MGHDK and CDR2 SYGVNS. The CDR3 region is CASSGLGGQGQYEQYF. In nucleotides, the CDR3 is TGTGCCAGCAGTGGCTTGGGGGGACAGGGACAGTACGAGCAGTACTTC.

J is TRBJ1-4 and V is TRBV11-2, with 7 bases that match TRBD1. The CDR3 consists of 14 residues. J was trimmed by 8 bases and V by 5 bases; bases with no gene match: 8. Per germline, CDR1 SGHAT and CDR2 FQNNGV. CDR3: CASSGDSGYEKLFF. CDR3 nucleotide sequence: TGTGCCAGCAGCGGGGACAGCGGGTACGAAAAACTGTTTTTT.

The rearrangement uses TRBV27 and TRBJ1-1; 8 nucleotides match TRBD1. The CDR3 loop spans 13 amino acids. V lost 7 bases and J lost 4; bases outside the gene matches: 5. CDR1 MNHEY and CDR2 SMNVEV come from the germline V gene (reference sequence). CDR3 residues: CASTDRVTTEAFF. Written as DNA, the CDR3 is TGTGCCAGCACGGACAGGGTAACCACTGAAGCTTTCTTT.

This clone was picked up one time. The chain employs TRBV7-8 and TRBJ1-5; D remains unclear. CDR3 length equals 14 residues. Germline V CDR1 and CDR2: SGHVS, FQNEAQ. The germline V and J ends were trimmed by 3 bases and 1 base, with 7 bases remaining between them. The CDR3 loop is CASSFDGSNQPQHF. CDR3 nucleotides: TGTGCCAGCAGCTTTGATGGGAGCAATCAGCCCCAGCATTTT.

This clone was found a few times. Other DNA sequences within the sample encode an identical CDR3. The chain is built from TRBV20-1 and TRBJ2-3; D call uncertain. Between the trimmed V and J ends, which lost 2 bases and 4 bases, there was a span of 4 bases. Germline CDR1 and CDR2: DFQATT and SNEGSKA (reference sequence). This CDR3 has 11 residues. For the CDR3, the DNA is TGCAGTGCTAGACGTTCAGATACGCAGTATTTT. Amino acid sequence: CSARRSDTQYF.

V gene TRBV5-1 combines with J gene TRBJ2-5, with 12 nucleotides matching TRBD2. This CDR3 contains 17 residues. Germline V gene data show CDR1 as SGHRS and CDR2 as YFSETQ. Trimming at V came to 6 bases and at J to 5 bases, leaving 14 bases not matched to a gene. The chain's CDR3 is CASTTGLAGGPSETQYF. CDR3 coding DNA: TGCGCCAGCACCACTGGCCTAGCGGGAGGGCCTAGCGAGACCCAGTACTTC.

This chain connects TRBV7-2 to TRBJ2-5, with 14 positions matching TRBD2. CDR1 SGHTA and CDR2 FQGNSA come from the germline V gene. CDR3 length: 15 residues. Trimming cost V 5 bases and J 5 bases; bases outside gene matches: 4. The CDR3 DNA is TGTGCCAGCAGCCGAGGGACTAGCGGGAGTGAGACCCAGTACTTC. Amino acid sequence: CASSRGTSGSETQYF.

This clone was detected only a few times. This specimen includes other DNA sequences encoding the same CDR3. This sequence joins TRBV19 and TRBJ2-2, with 7 bases matching TRBD1. The CDR3 is 14 amino acids. Unmatched junction bases numbered 2, after V lost 6 bases and J lost 1 base. The germline V gene encodes CDR1 LNHDA and CDR2 SQIVND (reference sequence). In nucleotides, the CDR3 is TGTGCCAGTAGAGACAGGGAGAACACCGGGGAGCTGTTTTTT. Its translation is CASRDRENTGELFF.

This clone was recorded only once. The chain recombines TRBV5-3 with TRBJ1-2; TRBD1 matches 9 bases. TRBV5-3 is assigned to the ORF class and has an uncertain function. V was clipped by 5 bases and J by 4 bases; unmatched bases: 9. The CDR3 is made up of 15 amino acids. The CDR3, as DNA: TGTGCCAGAAGTTACCCCCGGGACAGGGCCTATGGCTACACCTTC. This gives the protein CARSYPRDRAYGYTF.

V is TRBV7-2 and J is TRBJ2-3; the D call may be TRBD1 or TRBD2 (7 bases each). The CDR3 totals 16 residues. The ends were cut back, 4 bases at V and 4 bases at J, with 18 bases in the middle. Germline V gene sequence: CDR1 SGHTA, CDR2 FQGNSA. For the CDR3, the DNA is TGTGCCAGCAGCTCCAGGGGGGGGACCTTGGCAGATACGCAGTATTTT. It translates to CASSSRGGTLADTQYF.

The V and J genes are TRBV5-1 and TRBJ1-1, with a weak D call TRBD1 (6 bases). Deletions cut 1 base from V and 1 base from J, with 11 bases between. CDR1 and CDR2 (germline): SGHRS, YFSETQ. This CDR3 spans 15 amino acids. This chain's CDR3 is CASSLQGIGNTEAFF. The CDR3 nucleotides read TGCGCCAGCAGCTTGCAGGGGATAGGGAACACTGAAGCTTTCTTT.

Notes on this clone: It may be a read error: a sequence one base away is much more abundant. The chain links TRBV5-1 to TRBJ1-2; D not certain. Looked up from germline, CDR1 is SGHRS and CDR2 is YFSETQ. V lost 2 bases and J 3 bases, leaving 2 bases between the germline ends. The CDR3 totals 11 residues. DNA of the CDR3: TGCGCCAGCAGCTTAGACTATGGCTACACCTTC. Translated, it gives CASSLDYGYTF.

The chain couples TRBV6-1 to TRBJ1-2, with TRBD1 matching over 8 bases. CDR1 is MNHNS and CDR2 is SASEGT in the germline V gene. J gave up 2 bases and V 3 bases, and 8 bases lay outside the gene matches. This CDR3 comprises 16 residues. CDR3 DNA: TGTGCCAGCAGTGAGCCCCCGCAGGGGGCCAACTATGGCTACACCTTC. Translation gives CASSEPPQGANYGYTF.

The chain is built from TRBV7-2 and TRBJ2-5; no reliable D call. This CDR3 is 12 amino acids long. Trimming removed 2 bases from V and 9 bases from J, with 10 bases in between. Germline V gives CDR1 SGHTA, CDR2 FQGNSA. DNA for the CDR3: TGTGCCAGCAGCTTATCGGGCCTCGCCCAGTACTTC. It translates to CASSLSGLAQYF.

The chain carries TRBV6-4 and TRBJ1-1; 10 nucleotides match TRBD1. With 0 bases clipped from V and 4 bases from J, the junction kept 5 bases outside the gene matches. The CDR3 is 16 amino acids. Germline CDR1 and CDR2: MRHNA and SNTAGT. The CDR3 bases are TGTGCCAGCAGTGACTCTTGGGGACAGGGGACCACTGAAGCTTTCTTT. Encoded protein: CASSDSWGQGTTEAFF.

The rearrangement links TRBV7-7 to TRBJ2-1, with D perhaps TRBD2 (6 bases). The V gene's germline CDR1 is SSHAT and CDR2 FNYEAQ (reference sequence). The CDR3 has 15 amino acids. Trimming pared 0 bases from V and 8 bases from J, leaving 14 bases between. The CDR3 is CASSLAAGSSYEQFF. Here the CDR3 DNA reads TGTGCCAGCAGCTTAGCAGCGGGTTCATCCTATGAGCAGTTCTTC.